One and the same sample provided the 8 T cell receptor beta chains below, sequenced in a study of T cell repertoires and leukemia-associated antigens. What these receptors recognize is not known. TCRdb recomputed calls from the 5' RACE reads with MiXCR, one row per CDR3 protein. The table shows roughly 13,000 distinct CDR3 sequences, with 39% occurring only once. Sequencing used CD3+ T cells sorted from blood and cultured. These receptors all stem from a female donor in good health.

The J gene is TRBJ2-5, the V gene TRBV7-2; D unresolved. Germline CDR1 SGHTA, CDR2 FQGNSA. Trimming removed 2 bases at V and 2 bases at J, with 15 bases between. The CDR3 loop spans 16 amino acids. The CDR3 bases are TGTGCCAGCAGCTTATCTTTGTTTAATCCTCAAGAGACCCAGTACTTC. Amino acids: CASSLSLFNPQETQYF.

This clonotype was seen only once. The chain links TRBV6-4 to TRBJ2-2; 14 bases map to TRBD2. The J segment lost 3 bases and the V segment lost 3 bases, leaving 0 bases of the junction unmatched. CDR1 and CDR2 (germline): MRHNA, SNTAGT. The CDR3 length is 16 residues. For the CDR3, the DNA is TGTGCCAGCAGTGAGGGACTAGCGGGAGACACCGGGGAGCTGTTTTTT. Translation gives CASSEGLAGDTGELFF.

This clonotype was seen only a few times. The J gene is TRBJ2-7, the V gene TRBV5-1; possible D gene TRBD2, 6 bases. Germline V CDR1 and CDR2: SGHRS, YFSETQ. V was shortened by 1 base and J by 6 bases, with 11 bases between the two germline ends. This CDR3 region has 13 residues. Here the CDR3 DNA reads TGCGCCAGCAGCTTGACGGGAGACTGCGAGCAGTACTTC. Its protein is CASSLTGDCEQYF.

The chain uses TRBV20-1 and TRBJ1-2; the match to TRBD1 covers 7 bases. The V and J ends lost 7 bases and 11 bases, in that order; junction bases with no gene match: 19. CDR1 is DFQATT and CDR2 is SNEGSKA in the germline V gene (reference sequence). The CDR3 has 14 amino acids. CDR3 amino acids: CSVRIRQGVRGYTF. The DNA of the CDR3 is TGCAGTGTAAGGATAAGGCAGGGGGTTCGAGGTTACACCTTC.

The genes are TRBV3-1 and TRBJ2-7; 9 positions agree with TRBD2. The CDR3 totals 15 residues. Looked up from germline, CDR1 is LGHDT and CDR2 is YNNKEL (reference sequence). V shed 2 bases and J 6 bases; nucleotides not matched to a gene: 8. CDR3 sequence (DNA): TGTGCCAGCAGCCAATGGAATAGCGGGAGCAGCGAGCAGTACTTC. It specifies CASSQWNSGSSEQYF.

This clonotype was recorded at least ten times. This chain joins TRBV20-1 and TRBJ2-3, with 9 bases fitting TRBD2. CDR1 is DFQATT and CDR2 is SNEGSKA in the germline V gene (reference sequence). The CDR3 is 16 residues long. V lost 3 bases, J lost 2 bases, and 9 bases stayed unmatched. CDR3 sequence (DNA): TGCAGTGCTAGCGCTAATAGCGGGAGACTCACAGATACGCAGTATTTT. Protein sequence: CSASANSGRLTDTQYF.

The chain employs TRBV10-3 and TRBJ1-2; 9 bases align to TRBD1. Germline V gene sequence: CDR1 ENHRY, CDR2 SYGVKD. After removal of 6 bases from V and 8 bases from J, the junction contained 7 bases not matched to a gene. The CDR3 consists of 13 residues. In DNA form, the CDR3 reads TGTGCCATCAGCCGGGACAGGGTGGGCGGCTACACCTTC. Its translation: CAISRDRVGGYTF.

The V call is TRBV12-3 or TRBV12-4, the J call TRBJ2-5; 9 positions agree with TRBD1. The trim removed 6 bases at V and 7 bases at J, leaving 9 bases unmatched. The CDR3 runs 14 residues. CDR3 nucleotide sequence: TGTGCCAGCAGAACGGACAGGGGCAGAGGGACCCAGTACTTC. Its protein is CASRTDRGRGTQYF.